These 9 T cell receptor beta chains share one sample of origin, sequenced in a study of shared T cell receptors in the human thymus. Profiling relied on immunoSEQ multiplex PCR, and the TCRdb table lists in-frame clones only, not all of them. The data show about 380,000 clones, about 95% seen once. The sample comprised thymocytes. All receptors come from a human donor.

The chain has TRBV11-2 and TRBJ1-1, with D possibly TRBD1 on 5 matching bases. V was trimmed by 5 bases and J by 0 bases, leaving 16 bases between them. Looked up from germline, CDR1 is SGHAT and CDR2 is FQNNGV. CDR3 length: 16 residues. CDR3 coding DNA: TGTGCCAGCAGCCTTCCGACAGTTGTGATGAACACTGAAGCTTTCTTT. Protein sequence: CASSLPTVVMNTEAFF.

This chain connects TRBV5-1 to TRBJ2-1, with D unresolved. V lost 0 bases to trimming and J lost 3 bases, with 10 bases between them. The CDR3 spans 15 residues. Germline values: CDR1 SGHRS, CDR2 YFSETQ. Here the CDR3 reads CASSLASANYNEQFF. The CDR3 DNA reads as TGCGCCAGCAGCTTGGCAAGCGCAAACTACAATGAGCAGTTCTTC.

The chain carries TRBV14 and TRBJ1-5; 7 bases match TRBD1. The CDR3 has 18 amino acids. Trimming took 1 base from V and 0 from J; bases not matched to a gene: 9. CDR1 is SGHDN and CDR2 is FVKESK in the germline V gene. CDR3 DNA: TGTGCCAGCAGCCAAGCTCTAATCCGGGACAGTAGCAATCAGCCCCAGCATTTT. Translating it yields CASSQALIRDSSNQPQHF.

J is TRBJ1-5 and V is TRBV18, with TRBD1 identical over 7 bases. CDR3 size: 16 residues. V was clipped by 0 bases and J by 4 bases; unmatched bases: 6. Germline V lookup: CDR1 KGHSH, CDR2 LQKENI. Here the CDR3 DNA reads TGTGCCAGCTCACCACCCGACAGGGCTACAAATCAGCCCCAGCATTTT. Translating gives CASSPPDRATNQPQHF.

The rearrangement links TRBV7-2 to TRBJ1-4; maybe TRBD1 (5 bases). Germline V lookup: CDR1 SGHTA, CDR2 FQGNSA. V lost 0 bases and J 2 bases, leaving 10 bases between the germline ends. The CDR3 totals 16 residues. The chain's CDR3 is CASSLATGVTNEKLFF. As DNA, the CDR3 is TGTGCCAGCAGCTTAGCTACGGGGGTTACTAATGAAAAACTGTTTTTT.

V gene TRBV4-1 combines with J gene TRBJ2-3, with 7 bases lining up with TRBD1. Germline V CDR1 and CDR2: MGHRA, YSYEKL. The CDR3 length is 16 residues. V was pared by 0 bases and J by 5 bases, with 8 bases of the junction left unmatched. The CDR3 here is CASSQDLLNRGDTQYF. The CDR3 DNA reads TGCGCCAGCAGCCAAGATCTTTTAAACAGGGGAGATACGCAGTATTTT.

The rearrangement uses TRBV5-1 and TRBJ2-7; no reliable D call. The germline gives CDR1 SGHRS, CDR2 YFSETQ. Trimming cost V 4 bases and J 1 base, with 9 bases left between them. The CDR3 has 13 amino acids. CDR3 amino acids: CASSLLRSYEQYF. The CDR3 DNA follows: TGCGCCAGCAGCCTTCTGCGTTCCTACGAGCAGTACTTC.

This clone has just one count. CDR3 DNA sequence: TGTGCCATCAGTGAGTCGGACCAGGGGAAGAATACGAACACCGGGGAGCTGTTTTTT. Amino acid sequence: CAISESDQGKNTNTGELFF. The V gene is TRBV10-3, the J gene TRBJ2-2; tentatively, D is TRBD1 (6 bases). The V and J ends lost 0 bases and 0 bases respectively, with 17 bases between them. CDR3 size: 19 residues. Germline V CDR1 and CDR2: ENHRY, SYGVKD.

The V and J genes are TRBV5-8 and TRBJ1-2; unclear D gene. The CDR3 spans 12 residues. Germline CDR1 is SGHTS and CDR2 is YDEGEE. The ends were cut back, 0 bases at V and 8 bases at J, with 8 bases in the middle. CDR3 residues: CASSLEPRGYTF. CDR3 DNA: TGTGCCAGCAGCTTGGAACCTCGCGGCTACACCTTC. Combining the CDR3 with reference TRBV5-8 and TRBJ1-2 gives the whole variable domain EAGVTQSPTHLIKTRGQQATLRCSPISGHTSVYWYQQALGLGLQFLLWYDEGEERNRGNFPPRFSGRQFPNYSSELNVNALELEDSALYLCASSLEPRGYTFGSGTRLTVV.